The clone carrying this T cell receptor beta chain is a singleton in its sample. There are 11 residues in the CDR3. Trimming shortened V by 3 bases and J by 6 bases, and 6 bases separated the two germline ends. Germline values: CDR1 GTSNPN, CDR2 SVGIG (reference sequence). Treatment in this sample: oral pan-JAK inhibitor, 5-10 mg twice daily. Sorting from PBMCs produced CD4+ and CD8+ T cells. As the sequencing template, cDNA was produced by extracting RNA and reverse transcribing it. Libraries were prepared by immunoSEQ multiplex PCR; TCRdb keeps only in-frame clonotypes and omits some of them. This table has 160,000 or so clones, about two thirds appearing once. These data are taken from a study of CD8+ T cells in alopecia areata.

The rearrangement joins TRBV30 to TRBJ2-1, with D perhaps matching TRBD1 (5 bases). The sequences come from CD4+ T cells sorted from blood, collected at week 4, from a patient treated with tofacitinib. This receptor was identified in a human donor with alopecia areata. The DNA for the CDR3 is TGTGCCTGGAGAAGGGGCAATGAGCAGTTCTTC. This encodes CAWRRGNEQFF.